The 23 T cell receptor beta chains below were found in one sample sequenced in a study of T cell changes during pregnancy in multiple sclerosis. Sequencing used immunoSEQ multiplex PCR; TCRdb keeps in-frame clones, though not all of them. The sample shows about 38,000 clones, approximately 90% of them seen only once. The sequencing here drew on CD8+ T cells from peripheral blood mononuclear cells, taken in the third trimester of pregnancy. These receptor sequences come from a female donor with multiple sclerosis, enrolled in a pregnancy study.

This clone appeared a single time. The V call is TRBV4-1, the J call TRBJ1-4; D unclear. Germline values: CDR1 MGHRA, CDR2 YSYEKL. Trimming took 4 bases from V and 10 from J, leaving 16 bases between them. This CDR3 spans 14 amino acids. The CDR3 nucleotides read TGCGCCAGCAGCCCCCGGCAGACTTACTCAAAACTGTTTTTT. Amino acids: CASSPRQTYSKLFF.

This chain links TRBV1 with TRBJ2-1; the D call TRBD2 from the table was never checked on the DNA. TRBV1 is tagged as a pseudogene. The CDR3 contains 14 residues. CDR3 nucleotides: TGCACCAGCAATCGTAGCCATCCCTACAATGAGCAGTTCTTC. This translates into CTSNRSHPYNEQFF.

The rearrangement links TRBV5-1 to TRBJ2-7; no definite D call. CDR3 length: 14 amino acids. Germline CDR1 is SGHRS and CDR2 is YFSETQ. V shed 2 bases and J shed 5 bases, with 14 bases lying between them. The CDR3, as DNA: TGCGCCAGCAGCTTATCAAGGAATAGCAACGAGCAGTACTTC. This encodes CASSLSRNSNEQYF.

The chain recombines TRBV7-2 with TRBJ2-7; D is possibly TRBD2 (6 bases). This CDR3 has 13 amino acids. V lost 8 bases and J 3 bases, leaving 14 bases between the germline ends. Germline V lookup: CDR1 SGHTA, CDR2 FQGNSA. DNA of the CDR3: TGTGCCAGCTCCTTCGGGAGCTTCTACGAGCAGTACTTC. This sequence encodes CASSFGSFYEQYF.

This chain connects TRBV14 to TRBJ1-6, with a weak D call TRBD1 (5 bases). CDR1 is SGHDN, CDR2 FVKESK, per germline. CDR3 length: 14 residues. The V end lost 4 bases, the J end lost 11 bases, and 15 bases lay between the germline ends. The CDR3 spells CASSLRGSLTPLHF. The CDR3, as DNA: TGTGCCAGCAGCCTACGGGGGAGTTTGACACCCCTCCACTTT.

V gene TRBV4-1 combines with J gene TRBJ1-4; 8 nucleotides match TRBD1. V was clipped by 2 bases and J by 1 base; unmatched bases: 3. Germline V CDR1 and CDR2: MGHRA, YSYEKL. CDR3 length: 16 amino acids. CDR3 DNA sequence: TGCGCCAGCAGCCAATACAGGGGGGGAACTAATGAAAAACTGTTTTTT. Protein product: CASSQYRGGTNEKLFF.

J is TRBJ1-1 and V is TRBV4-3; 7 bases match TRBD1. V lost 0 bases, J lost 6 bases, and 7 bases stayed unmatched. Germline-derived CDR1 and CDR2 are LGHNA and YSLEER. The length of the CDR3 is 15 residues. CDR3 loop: CASSQDWQGVSEAFF. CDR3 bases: TGCGCCAGCAGCCAAGATTGGCAGGGGGTCTCTGAAGCTTTCTTT.

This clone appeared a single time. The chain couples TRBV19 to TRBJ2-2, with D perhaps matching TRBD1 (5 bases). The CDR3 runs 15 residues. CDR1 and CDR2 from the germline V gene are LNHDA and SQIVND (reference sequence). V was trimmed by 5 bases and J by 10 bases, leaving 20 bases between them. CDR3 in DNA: TGTGCCAGTAGTTCCAGAGAGGCAGGGATTGTGGAGCTGTTTTTT. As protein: CASSSREAGIVELFF.

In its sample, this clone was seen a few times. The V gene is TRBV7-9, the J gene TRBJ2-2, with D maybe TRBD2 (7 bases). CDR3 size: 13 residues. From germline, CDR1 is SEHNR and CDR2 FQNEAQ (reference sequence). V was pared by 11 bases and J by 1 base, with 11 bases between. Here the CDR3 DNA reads TGTGCCGGGGAGGGGGTGAACACCGGGGAGCTGTTTTTT. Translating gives CAGEGVNTGELFF.

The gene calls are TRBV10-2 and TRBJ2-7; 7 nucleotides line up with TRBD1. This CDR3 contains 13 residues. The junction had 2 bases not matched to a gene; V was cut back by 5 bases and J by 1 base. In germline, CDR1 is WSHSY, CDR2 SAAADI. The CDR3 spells CASSPGGSYEQYF. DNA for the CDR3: TGCGCCAGCAGTCCAGGGGGATCCTACGAGCAGTACTTC.

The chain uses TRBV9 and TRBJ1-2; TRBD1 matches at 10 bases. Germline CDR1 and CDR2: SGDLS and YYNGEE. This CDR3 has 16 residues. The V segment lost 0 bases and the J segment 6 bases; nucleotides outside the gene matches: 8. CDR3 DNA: TGTGCCAGCAGCGTAGAACCCACTGACAGGGGGCATGGCTACACCTTC. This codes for CASSVEPTDRGHGYTF.

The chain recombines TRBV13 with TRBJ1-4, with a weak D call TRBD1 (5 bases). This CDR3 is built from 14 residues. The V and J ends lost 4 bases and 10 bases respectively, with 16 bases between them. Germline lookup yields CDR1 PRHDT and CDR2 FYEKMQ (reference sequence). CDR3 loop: CASSSETGRGKLFF. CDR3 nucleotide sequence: TGTGCCAGCAGCTCCGAGACGGGGAGGGGAAAACTGTTTTTT. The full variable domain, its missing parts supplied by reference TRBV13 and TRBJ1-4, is AAGVIQSPRHLIKEKRETATLKCYPIPRHDTVYWYQQGPGQDPQFLISFYEKMQSDKGSIPDRFSAQQFSDYHSELNMSSLELGDSALYFCASSSETGRGKLFFGSGTQLSVL.

In DNA form, the CDR3 reads TGCGCCAGCAGCGAGACAGGCTCTGGAAACACCATATATTTT. Translation: CASSETGSGNTIYF. V usage is TRBV10-1 and J usage is TRBJ1-3; possibly TRBD1 for D (6 bases). V gave up 6 bases and J gave up 0 bases, with 9 bases separating them. The CDR3 spans 14 residues. Germline CDR1 WNHNN, CDR2 SYGVQD (reference sequence).

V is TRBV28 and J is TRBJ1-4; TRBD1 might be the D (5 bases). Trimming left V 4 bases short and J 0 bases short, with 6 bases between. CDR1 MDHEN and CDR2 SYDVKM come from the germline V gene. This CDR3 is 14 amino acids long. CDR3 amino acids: CASSWGATNEKLFF. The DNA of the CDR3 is TGTGCCAGCAGTTGGGGGGCAACTAATGAAAAACTGTTTTTT.

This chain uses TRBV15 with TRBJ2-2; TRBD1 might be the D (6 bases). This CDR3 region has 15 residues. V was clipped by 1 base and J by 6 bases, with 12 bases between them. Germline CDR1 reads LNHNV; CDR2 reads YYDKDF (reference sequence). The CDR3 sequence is CATSRVRGVPGELFF. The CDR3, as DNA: TGTGCCACCAGCAGAGTCAGGGGAGTCCCCGGGGAGCTGTTTTTT.

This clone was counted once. The CDR3 region is CASSLTHREGTEAFF. The CDR3 coding sequence is TGTGCCAGCAGCTTAACCCACAGGGAGGGCACTGAAGCTTTCTTT. J is TRBJ1-1 and V is TRBV7-3; D may be TRBD1 (6 bases). Germline V gives CDR1 SGHTA, CDR2 FQGTGA. The CDR3 consists of 15 residues. Trimming took off 0 bases at V and 4 bases at J, with 12 bases between the two ends.

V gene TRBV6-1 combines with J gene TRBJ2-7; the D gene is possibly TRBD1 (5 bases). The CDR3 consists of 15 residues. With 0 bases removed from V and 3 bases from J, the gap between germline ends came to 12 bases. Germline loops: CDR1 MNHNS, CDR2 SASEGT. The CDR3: CASSEAGAELYEQYF. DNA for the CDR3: TGTGCCAGCAGTGAAGCAGGGGCAGAACTCTACGAGCAGTACTTC.

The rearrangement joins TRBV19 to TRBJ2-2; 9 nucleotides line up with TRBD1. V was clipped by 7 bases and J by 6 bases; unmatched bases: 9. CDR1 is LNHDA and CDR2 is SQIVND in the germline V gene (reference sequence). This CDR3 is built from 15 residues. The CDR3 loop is CASKGWDRVSGELFF. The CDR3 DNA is TGTGCCAGTAAAGGTTGGGACAGGGTTTCCGGGGAGCTGTTTTTT.

The CDR3: CASSRTGSPYNEQFF. The CDR3 DNA follows: TGTGCCAGCAGTCGAACGGGATCCCCCTACAATGAGCAGTTCTTC. The genes are TRBV7-3 and TRBJ2-1; D is perhaps TRBD2 (5 bases). CDR1 and CDR2 from the germline V gene are SGHTA and FQGTGA. The CDR3 runs to 15 residues. The germline V and J ends were trimmed by 6 bases and 2 bases, with 14 bases remaining between them.

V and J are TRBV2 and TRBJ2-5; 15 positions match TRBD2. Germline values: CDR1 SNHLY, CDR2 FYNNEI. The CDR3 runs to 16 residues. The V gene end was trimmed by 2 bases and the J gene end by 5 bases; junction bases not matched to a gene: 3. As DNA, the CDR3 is TGTGCCAGCAGTGAATGGACTAGCGGGGGGGCTGAGACCCAGTACTTC. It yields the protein CASSEWTSGGAETQYF.

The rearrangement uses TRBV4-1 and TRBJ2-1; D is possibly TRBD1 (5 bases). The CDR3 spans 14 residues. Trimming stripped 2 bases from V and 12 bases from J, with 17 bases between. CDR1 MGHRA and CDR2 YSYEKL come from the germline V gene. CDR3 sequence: CASSQPDSRWGQFF. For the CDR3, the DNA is TGCGCCAGCAGCCAACCTGACAGCCGATGGGGGCAGTTCTTC.

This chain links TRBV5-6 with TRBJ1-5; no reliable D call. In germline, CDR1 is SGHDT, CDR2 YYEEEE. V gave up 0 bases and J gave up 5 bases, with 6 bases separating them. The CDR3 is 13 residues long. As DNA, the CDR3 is TGTGCCAGCAGCTTGGGGGCAGATCAGCCCCAGCATTTT. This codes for CASSLGADQPQHF.

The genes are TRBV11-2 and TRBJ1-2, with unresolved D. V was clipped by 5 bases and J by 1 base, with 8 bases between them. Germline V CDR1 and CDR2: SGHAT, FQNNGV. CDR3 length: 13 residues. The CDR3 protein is CASSLGVNYGYTF. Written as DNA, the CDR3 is TGTGCCAGCAGCCTCGGGGTTAACTATGGCTACACCTTC.